One sample yielded the 6 T cell receptor beta chains listed below, sequenced in a study of technical replicates of blood from a handful of donors. Using immunoSEQ multiplex PCR, the repertoire was profiled, and TCRdb retains in-frame clones only, with some absent. The table lists approximately 99,000 clones, 95% of them singletons. Sequencing input: T cells isolated from PBMCs. The receptors shown here come from a human donor in good health.

The chain is built from TRBV28 and TRBJ2-2; TRBD1 matches at 9 bases. Germline CDR1 MDHEN, CDR2 SYDVKM. This CDR3 is 13 amino acids long. CDR3 nucleotides: TGTGGCACCGGGACAGGGTCTCCCGGGGAGCTGTTTTTT. Amino acids: CGTGTGSPGELFF.

The CDR3 nucleotides read TGTGCCAGCAGCCCAAAGACGGGACAGCAGAACACTGAAGCTTTCTTT. This gives the protein CASSPKTGQQNTEAFF. The chain has TRBV7-9 and TRBJ1-1, with TRBD1 identical over 7 bases. This CDR3 spans 16 amino acids. The germline V gene has CDR1 SEHNR and CDR2 FQNEAQ (reference sequence). Trimming took 5 bases from V and 1 from J; bases not matched to a gene: 10.

The chain carries TRBV7-9 and TRBJ1-1, with 11 bases identical to TRBD1. Looked up from germline, CDR1 is SEHNR and CDR2 is FQNEAQ (reference sequence). The ends lost 4 bases at V and 3 bases at J; junction bases unmatched: 4. The CDR3 runs 15 residues. The CDR3 loop is CASSSVGQGDTEAFF. The CDR3 bases are TGTGCCAGCAGCTCCGTGGGACAGGGGGACACTGAAGCTTTCTTT.

CDR3 coding DNA: TGTGCCATCAGTGGCGGGACTAGCCAGTACGAGCAGTACTTC. It translates to CAISGGTSQYEQYF. The chain recombines TRBV10-3 with TRBJ2-7; 9 positions agree with TRBD2. The V gene's germline CDR1 is ENHRY and CDR2 SYGVKD. The CDR3 consists of 14 residues. The trim removed 4 bases at V and 4 bases at J, leaving 5 bases unmatched.

This CDR3 reads CSSHKEAHNEQFF. Here the CDR3 DNA reads TGCAGCTCCCACAAGGAGGCCCACAATGAGCAGTTCTTC. This chain connects TRBV29-1 to TRBJ2-1, with a tentative D call TRBD2 (5 bases). CDR1 SQVTM and CDR2 ANQGSEA come from the germline V gene. Trimming shortened V by 8 bases and J by 5 bases, and 16 bases separated the two germline ends. This CDR3 spans 13 amino acids.

The chain uses TRBV5-1 and TRBJ1-5, with D tentatively TRBD1 (5 bases). Germline lookup yields CDR1 SGHRS and CDR2 YFSETQ. Trimming removed 0 bases at V and 3 bases at J, with 13 bases between. The CDR3 covers 16 residues. The CDR3 DNA reads as TGCGCCAGCAGCTTGGGGTACCAGGGTGACAATCAGCCCCAGCATTTT. This codes for CASSLGYQGDNQPQHF.